The 18 T cell receptor beta chains in this list originate from one sample, sequenced in a study of cytomegalovirus exposure and HLA in healthy donors. The primer mix had 60 Vbeta and 13 Jbeta primers. Sequencing was performed with immunoSEQ multiplex PCR; in TCRdb, only in-frame clones are kept and a portion is missing. Among about 180,000 clones, around 80% were seen once, and the ten largest hold 0.69%. The sequencing sample was made of PBMCs. These TCRs come from a woman aged 35 to 49 in good health and CMV-seronegative.

This sequence joins TRBV2 and TRBJ1-1; D might be TRBD1 (5 bases). The CDR3 contains 16 residues. Germline lookup yields CDR1 SNHLY and CDR2 FYNNEI. Trimming pared 6 bases from V and 0 bases from J, leaving 17 bases between. DNA of the CDR3: TGTGCCAGCAGCTTTATGTCGGGACTTTTGAACACTGAAGCTTTCTTT. It translates to CASSFMSGLLNTEAFF.

The chain uses TRBV6-1 and TRBJ2-1; tentatively, D is TRBD1 (6 bases). Deletions cut 6 bases from V and 0 bases from J, with 12 bases between. The CDR3 sequence is 15 residues long. Germline V gene data show CDR1 as MNHNS and CDR2 as SASEGT. DNA for the CDR3: TGTGCCAGCAGAACTGGACAGAGCTCCTACAATGAGCAGTTCTTC. Protein product: CASRTGQSSYNEQFF.

This chain connects TRBV6-6 to TRBJ2-7; D is ambiguous. Per the germline V gene, CDR1 is MNHNY and CDR2 is SVGAGI (reference sequence). The CDR3 extends over 14 amino acids. The V end was cut by 2 bases, the J end by 0 bases, with 8 bases between. This CDR3 reads CASSYPVFSYEQYF. The DNA for the CDR3 is TGTGCCAGCAGTTACCCAGTTTTCTCCTACGAGCAGTACTTC.

The chain carries TRBV5-6 and TRBJ2-3, with TRBD1 matching over 11 bases. This CDR3 region has 16 residues. From germline, CDR1 is SGHDT and CDR2 YYEEEE. The V segment lost 2 bases and the J segment 4 bases; nucleotides outside the gene matches: 6. The CDR3 DNA reads as TGTGCCAGCAGCTTAAATACGGGACAGGGGGCAGATACGCAGTATTTT. It is translated as CASSLNTGQGADTQYF.

This sequence joins TRBV28 and TRBJ1-1, with a tentative D call TRBD1 (6 bases). The CDR3 loop spans 13 amino acids. With 7 bases removed from V and 7 bases from J, the gap between germline ends came to 16 bases. Per germline, CDR1 MDHEN and CDR2 SYDVKM. Written as DNA, the CDR3 is TGTGCCAGCACCCTAGGGCAGGGGCTTGAAGCTTTCTTT. It is translated as CASTLGQGLEAFF.

J is TRBJ2-6 and V is TRBV2; D perhaps matches TRBD2 (7 bases). Trimming left V 8 bases short and J 4 bases short, with 12 bases between. From germline, CDR1 is SNHLY and CDR2 FYNNEI. The CDR3 totals 14 residues. The CDR3 DNA sequence: TGTGCCAGCGAACGGGGGGCCGGGGCCAACGTCCTGACTTTC. Protein: CASERGAGANVLTF.

The chain is built from TRBV28 and TRBJ1-5, with D hard to call. Germline assignment: CDR1 MDHEN and CDR2 SYDVKM. V lost 2 bases and J lost 1, with 9 bases in between. CDR3 length: 15 amino acids. CDR3 protein: CASSLIPRSNQPQHF. Here the CDR3 DNA reads TGTGCCAGCAGTTTAATACCCAGGAGCAATCAGCCCCAGCATTTT.

This chain links TRBV18 with TRBJ1-4, with D unclear. The CDR3 consists of 15 residues. Germline V CDR1 and CDR2: KGHSH, LQKENI. V gave up 4 bases and J gave up 3 bases, with 12 bases separating them. CDR3 sequence reads: CASSLPGSANEKLFF. The CDR3 DNA is TGTGCCAGCTCACTGCCAGGCTCTGCTAATGAAAAACTGTTTTTT. The whole variable domain, filled in from reference TRBV18 and TRBJ1-4, reads NAGVMQNPRHLVRRRGQEARLRCSPMKGHSHVYWYRQLPEEGLKFMVYLQKENIIDESGMPKERFSAEFPKEGPSILRIQQVVRGDSAAYFCASSLPGSANEKLFFGSGTQLSVL.

The V and J genes are TRBV7-9 and TRBJ2-1; D gene unclear. Germline CDR1 reads SEHNR; CDR2 reads FQNEAQ (reference sequence). CDR3 length equals 12 residues. Between the trimmed V and J ends, which lost 1 base and 10 bases, there was a span of 8 bases. Here the CDR3 reads CASSLVWQEQFF. CDR3 in DNA: TGTGCCAGCAGCTTAGTTTGGCAAGAGCAGTTCTTC.

The V call is TRBV5-1, the J call TRBJ1-6; D is possibly TRBD1 (5 bases). The CDR3 is 14 residues long. V was cut by 1 base and J by 8 bases, with 10 bases left in between. CDR1 and CDR2 from the germline V gene are SGHRS and YFSETQ. The DNA of the CDR3 is TGCGCCAGCAGCTTGTCACAGGTTGATTCACCCCTCCACTTT. Protein sequence: CASSLSQVDSPLHF.

The rearrangement uses TRBV11-3 and TRBJ1-1; D is uncertain. This CDR3 contains 14 residues. V shed 2 bases and J shed 4 bases, with 11 bases lying between them. Germline-derived CDR1 and CDR2 are SGHNT and YENEEA. Written as DNA, the CDR3 is TGTGCCAGCAGCTTACACCCGTCAGGCACTGAAGCTTTCTTT. It is translated as CASSLHPSGTEAFF.

This chain connects TRBV11-2 to TRBJ1-1; TRBD1 is a possible D gene (5 bases). This CDR3 has 14 amino acids. With 0 bases removed from V and 2 bases from J, the gap between germline ends came to 7 bases. CDR1 is SGHAT, CDR2 FQNNGV, per germline. The CDR3 region is CASSLEGANTEAFF. In DNA, the CDR3 is TGTGCCAGCAGCTTAGAAGGGGCAAACACTGAAGCTTTCTTT.

The rearrangement uses TRBV5-4 and TRBJ2-2; 7 bases agree with TRBD2. CDR1 is SGHNT and CDR2 is YYREEE in the germline V gene (reference sequence). V trimming: 4 bases; J trimming: 5 bases; junction bases outside the gene matches: 11. There are 16 residues in the CDR3. The CDR3: CASSPGGLVGTGELFF. CDR3 in DNA: TGTGCCAGCAGCCCCGGGGGGTTGGTAGGGACCGGGGAGCTGTTTTTT.

The rearrangement links TRBV10-3 to TRBJ1-2; D gene uncertain. The V gene lost 2 bases and the J gene lost 8 bases, with 18 bases spanning the gap. This CDR3 is 15 amino acids long. Germline CDR1 and CDR2: ENHRY and SYGVKD. The CDR3 is CAISEPDIASSGYTF. For the CDR3, the DNA is TGTGCCATCAGTGAGCCAGACATCGCTTCGAGCGGCTACACCTTC.

The rearrangement uses TRBV7-6 and TRBJ2-1, with D possibly matching TRBD1 (6 bases). Germline V gene lookup returns CDR1 SGHVS and CDR2 FNYEAQ. The V gene lost 0 bases and the J gene lost 5 bases, with 14 bases spanning the gap. This CDR3 region has 16 residues. The DNA for the CDR3 is TGTGCCAGCAGCTTAGCAAGGGCAGGGGAAAACAATGAGCAGTTCTTC. This encodes CASSLARAGENNEQFF.

The chain uses TRBV28 and TRBJ2-7; 11 nucleotides agree with TRBD2. The CDR3 is 17 amino acids. Germline V gives CDR1 MDHEN, CDR2 SYDVKM. The junction had 12 bases not matched to a gene; V was cut back by 2 bases and J by 6 bases. The CDR3 DNA is TGTGCCAGCAGTTTAAGAATTCTAGCGGGAGGTTCTCGCGAGCAGTACTTC. As protein: CASSLRILAGGSREQYF. Complete variable domain (other parts from reference TRBV28 and TRBJ2-7): DVKVTQSSRYLVKRTGEKVFLECVQDMDHENMFWYRQDPGLGLRLIYFSYDVKMKEKGDIPEGYSVSREKKERFSLILESASTNQTSMYLCASSLRILAGGSREQYFGPGTRLTVT.

This sequence joins TRBV15 and TRBJ1-3; D remains ambiguous. This CDR3 has 15 amino acids. Germline V gene data show CDR1 as LNHNV and CDR2 as YYDKDF (reference sequence). V lost 5 bases, J lost 2 bases, and 13 bases lay in between. The CDR3 loop is CATSSSLQTGNTIYF. CDR3 sequence (DNA): TGTGCCACCAGCTCCTCACTGCAAACTGGAAACACCATATATTTT.

This sequence joins TRBV6-5 and TRBJ1-3, with D tentatively TRBD1 (5 bases). Germline CDR1 is MNHEY and CDR2 is SVGAGI. The CDR3 has 13 amino acids. Trimming took 5 bases from V and 4 from J, leaving 9 bases between them. Here the CDR3 DNA reads TGTGCCAGCAGTACCGGGGGGGGAAACACCATATATTTT. This sequence encodes CASSTGGGNTIYF.